The 18 T cell receptor beta chains below were found in one sample sequenced in a study of blood T cell repertoires in COVID-19 (dated by TCRdb to 2020 to 2022). Libraries were constructed by the immunoSEQ multiplex PCR assay. TCRdb limited this immuneACCESS table to in-frame rearrangements with V and J called. A share of clones is missing; checked studies link under half to unresolved V genes, and the rest is unexplained. This sample has fewer than 200,000 clones in its table, and roughly 84% of those were observed once. 1% to 1.5% of the sample is taken by the ten largest. Sequencing was carried out using peripheral blood. These receptors all come from a man aged 55-75 years who had recovered from COVID-19.

This chain connects TRBV11-2 to TRBJ1-1, with TRBD1 matching over 7 bases. The CDR3 loop spans 15 amino acids. The ends lost 5 bases at V and 1 base at J; junction bases unmatched: 7. The V gene's germline CDR1 is SGHAT and CDR2 FQNNGV. CDR3 in amino acids: CASSLRTGRNTEAFF. The CDR3 nucleotides are TGTGCCAGCAGCCTTCGGACAGGCCGGAACACTGAAGCTTTCTTT.

The chain couples TRBV9 to TRBJ1-2; a weak D match, TRBD1 (5 bases). Between the trimmed V and J ends, which lost 4 bases and 3 bases, there was a span of 13 bases. Germline V gene data show CDR1 as SGDLS and CDR2 as YYNGEE. This CDR3 is 14 amino acids long. The CDR3 sequence: CASSPVGAYYGYTF. CDR3 nucleotide sequence: TGTGCCAGCAGCCCGGTTGGGGCTTACTATGGCTACACCTTC.

For this clone: A junction boundary mismatches the germline segment, possibly from a read error. The chain links TRBV3-1 (or the pseudogene TRBV3-2) to TRBJ2-6; maybe TRBD1 (6 bases). The CDR3 consists of 14 residues. From germline, CDR1 is LGHDT and CDR2 YNNKEL (reference sequence). CDR3 protein: CASSQVGLAGALSF. CDR3 coding DNA: TGTGCCAGCAGCCAAGTAGGACTTGCAGGGGCGCTGTCTTTC.

Only one count was recorded for this clone. The genes are TRBV9 and TRBJ1-4; D is possibly TRBD1 (6 bases). Germline V gives CDR1 SGDLS, CDR2 YYNGEE. CDR3 length: 15 amino acids. Trimming shortened V by 3 bases and J by 4 bases, and 13 bases separated the two germline ends. This CDR3 reads CASSGQQGYNEKLFF. In DNA, the CDR3 is TGTGCCAGCAGCGGTCAACAGGGATATAATGAAAAACTGTTTTTT.

The chain recombines TRBV29-1 with TRBJ1-1; TRBD1 might be the D (5 bases). Trimming removed 5 bases from V and 6 bases from J, with 16 bases in between. The CDR3 has 13 residues. Germline values: CDR1 SQVTM, CDR2 ANQGSEA. CDR3 nucleotide sequence: TGCAGCGTTCACCTTCAGGGATCCCCTGAAGCTTTCTTT. The encoded protein is CSVHLQGSPEAFF.

The genes are TRBV19 and TRBJ1-5; 12 nucleotides align to TRBD1. CDR3 size: 16 residues. Germline V gene data show CDR1 as LNHDA and CDR2 as SQIVND (reference sequence). J gave up 5 bases and V 3 bases, and 5 bases lay outside the gene matches. CDR3 protein: CASSIPGQGAYQPQHF. The CDR3 coding sequence is TGTGCCAGTAGTATTCCGGGACAGGGGGCTTATCAGCCCCAGCATTTT. The variable domain in full, completed from reference TRBV19 and TRBJ1-5, reads DGGITQSPKYLFRKEGQNVTLSCEQNLNHDAMYWYRQDPGQGLRLIYYSQIVNDFQKGDIAEGYSVSREKKESFPLTVTSAQKNPTAFYLCASSIPGQGAYQPQHFGDGTRLSIL.

This sequence joins TRBV27 and TRBJ1-6; 9 nucleotides line up with TRBD1. Germline V CDR1 and CDR2: MNHEY, SMNVEV (reference sequence). V trimming: 5 bases; J trimming: 9 bases; junction bases outside the gene matches: 14. The CDR3 loop spans 17 amino acids. Here the CDR3 reads CASSPSRTGAAGSPLHF. The DNA of the CDR3 is TGTGCCAGCAGTCCGTCTCGGACAGGGGCCGCGGGTTCACCCCTCCACTTT.

This chain links TRBV7-2 with TRBJ1-4; TRBD1 matches at 8 bases. Germline V CDR1 and CDR2: SGHTA, FQGNSA. The CDR3 consists of 16 residues. V gave up 2 bases and J gave up 7 bases; unmatched junction bases: 9. The CDR3 nucleotides read TGTGCCAGCAGCTTAAATCAGGGGGCGACGAGTGAAAAACTGTTTTTT. Its translation: CASSLNQGATSEKLFF.

In DNA, the CDR3 is TGCAGTGCTAGTAAGGGGGACAGCCTAGCCCTATCCTACAATGAGCAGTTCTTC. This translates into CSASKGDSLALSYNEQFF. The genes are TRBV20-1 and TRBJ2-1; TRBD1 matches at 7 bases. CDR3 length: 18 amino acids. Per germline, CDR1 DFQATT and CDR2 SNEGSKA (reference sequence). V dropped 3 bases and J dropped 1; count of bases not matched to a gene: 15.

This chain joins TRBV5-4 and TRBJ2-2; D may be TRBD1 (5 bases). V was clipped by 3 bases and J by 4 bases, with 13 bases between them. There are 15 residues in the CDR3. Germline V CDR1 and CDR2: SGHNT, YYREEE (reference sequence). CDR3 sequence (DNA): TGTGCCAGCAGCTGGCAGGGTGACCCCACCGGGGAGCTGTTTTTT. Residues: CASSWQGDPTGELFF.

This chain joins TRBV30 and TRBJ2-7; 10 bases line up with TRBD1. The CDR3 consists of 15 residues. Per the germline V gene, CDR1 is GTSNPN and CDR2 is SVGIG (reference sequence). After removal of 1 base from V and 2 bases from J, the junction contained 5 bases not matched to a gene. CDR3 coding DNA: TGTGCCTGGAGTGCCCCCGGACAGGGGGCCTACGAGCAGTACTTC. Protein product: CAWSAPGQGAYEQYF.

V is TRBV6-6 and J is TRBJ2-7, with 8 bases aligning to TRBD1. In germline, CDR1 is MNHNY, CDR2 SVGAGI (reference sequence). The CDR3 contains 16 residues. The junction had 7 bases not matched to a gene; V was cut back by 0 bases and J by 3 bases. CDR3 protein: CASSYSITGGNYEQYF. The CDR3 DNA reads as TGTGCCAGCAGTTACTCGATTACAGGGGGTAACTACGAGCAGTACTTC.

V and J are TRBV7-9 and TRBJ1-4; D is ambiguous. Germline values: CDR1 SEHNR, CDR2 FQNEAQ (reference sequence). Trimming removed 4 bases from V and 6 bases from J, with 9 bases in between. This CDR3 has 13 amino acids. The CDR3 is CASSSFIYEKLFF. In DNA, the CDR3 is TGTGCCAGCAGCTCCTTTATCTATGAAAAACTGTTTTTT.

The chain couples TRBV6-5 to TRBJ2-4; 8 bases map to TRBD1. CDR1 is MNHEY, CDR2 SVGAGI, per germline. The CDR3 is 15 residues long. The J segment lost 1 base and the V segment lost 6 bases, leaving 5 bases of the junction unmatched. CDR3 loop: CASRQGAAAKNIQYF. The CDR3 DNA reads as TGTGCCAGCAGGCAGGGGGCGGCGGCCAAAAACATTCAGTACTTC.

The CDR3 loop is CASSPGRQGFGEKLFF. The DNA of the CDR3 is TGTGCCAGTAGTCCTGGAAGGCAGGGATTTGGAGAAAAACTGTTTTTT. The gene calls are TRBV19 and TRBJ1-4; weak D call: TRBD1 (5 bases). CDR3 length: 16 amino acids. CDR1 and CDR2 (germline): LNHDA, SQIVND (reference sequence). V was shortened by 5 bases and J by 8 bases, with 21 bases between the two germline ends.

The genes are TRBV14 and TRBJ1-6, with 9 bases identical to TRBD1. V dropped 4 bases and J dropped 7; count of bases not matched to a gene: 5. The CDR3 covers 15 residues. Germline values: CDR1 SGHDN, CDR2 FVKESK. CDR3 protein: CASSLGQGINSPLHF. The CDR3 nucleotides are TGTGCCAGCAGCCTCGGACAGGGGATAAATTCACCCCTCCACTTT.

The J gene is TRBJ1-1, the V gene TRBV5-6, with D perhaps TRBD1 (5 bases). The CDR3 contains 14 residues. Trimming cost V 4 bases and J 10 bases, with 20 bases left between them. Germline V gene sequence: CDR1 SGHDT, CDR2 YYEEEE. CDR3 nucleotides: TGTGCCAGCAGCCGTGCTGGGGGGTTAGTGATAGCTTTCTTT. Amino acid sequence: CASSRAGGLVIAFF.

This rearrangement joins TRBV12-5 to TRBJ2-5; 7 bases align to TRBD1. The CDR3 length is 13 residues. The V gene's germline CDR1 is LGHNT and CDR2 FRNRAP. Trimming removed 2 bases from V and 4 bases from J; junction bases left unmatched: 1. CDR3 amino acids: CASGLRTGETQYF. Here the CDR3 DNA reads TGTGCTAGTGGTTTGAGGACAGGAGAGACCCAGTACTTC.